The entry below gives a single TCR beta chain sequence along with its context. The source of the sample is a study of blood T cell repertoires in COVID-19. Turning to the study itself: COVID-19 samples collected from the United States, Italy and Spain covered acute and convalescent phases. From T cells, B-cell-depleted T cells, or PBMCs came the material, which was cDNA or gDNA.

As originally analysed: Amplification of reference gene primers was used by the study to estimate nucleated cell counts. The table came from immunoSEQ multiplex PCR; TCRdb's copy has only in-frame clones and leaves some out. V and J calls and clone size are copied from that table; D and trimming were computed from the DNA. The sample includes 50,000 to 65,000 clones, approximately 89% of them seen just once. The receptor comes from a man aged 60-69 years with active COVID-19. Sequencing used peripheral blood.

CDR3 nucleotide sequence: TGTGCCAGTAGTATTGGACTAGCGGGTTACAATGAGCAGTTCTTC. Amino acids: CASSIGLAGYNEQFF. The chain is built from TRBV19 and TRBJ2-1, with TRBD2 matching 11 bases. The junction had 2 bases not matched to a gene; V was cut back by 3 bases and J by 4 bases. The CDR3 extends over 15 amino acids. Germline CDR1 reads LNHDA; CDR2 reads SQIVND (reference sequence).